This entry lists 31 T cell receptor beta chains sequenced from one sample in a study of T cell changes during pregnancy in multiple sclerosis. Sequenced by immunoSEQ multiplex PCR; TCRdb stores in-frame clones only, minus some. The sample yields roughly 60,000 clones, almost 97% seen once. The sequenced sample was CD8+ T cells from peripheral blood mononuclear cells, obtained after pregnancy. Source of these receptors: a female donor with multiple sclerosis, enrolled in a pregnancy study.

This chain connects TRBV6-1 to TRBJ1-5, with D tentatively TRBD1 (5 bases). V was trimmed by 1 base and J by 8 bases, leaving 15 bases between them. This CDR3 comprises 15 residues. Germline-derived CDR1 and CDR2 are MNHNS and SASEGT. The CDR3 coding sequence is TGTGCCAGCAGTGAAGGGGCCGGGCCGGGGGAGCCCCAGCATTTT. Protein: CASSEGAGPGEPQHF.

The chain uses TRBV7-9 and TRBJ2-3; TRBD2 matches 7 bases. Looked up from germline, CDR1 is SEHNR and CDR2 is FQNEAQ (reference sequence). The CDR3 contains 12 residues. The J segment lost 14 bases and the V segment lost 1 base, leaving 6 bases of the junction unmatched. The CDR3 loop is CASSLEREVAYF. The CDR3 region has the DNA TGTGCCAGCAGCTTAGAACGGGAGGTTGCGTATTTT.

The rearrangement uses TRBV11-2 and TRBJ1-2; TRBD1 matches 8 bases. There are 15 residues in the CDR3. Germline loops: CDR1 SGHAT, CDR2 FQNNGV. Unmatched junction bases numbered 6, after V lost 2 bases and J lost 4 bases. The CDR3 DNA follows: TGTGCCAGCAGCTTATCCCCGGACAGGGTCTATGGCTACACCTTC. It translates to CASSLSPDRVYGYTF. Variable domain in full (rest from reference TRBV11-2 and TRBJ1-2): EAGVAQSPRYKIIEKRQSVAFWCNPISGHATLYWYQQILGQGPKLLIQFQNNGVVDDSQLPKDRFSAERLKGVDSTLKIQPAKLEDSAVYLCASSLSPDRVYGYTFGSGTRLTVV.

V and J are TRBV6-5 and TRBJ2-2, with D perhaps matching TRBD2 (6 bases). This CDR3 has 14 amino acids. The V and J ends lost 5 bases and 5 bases respectively, with 12 bases between them. Germline CDR1 is MNHEY and CDR2 is SVGAGI. In DNA, the CDR3 is TGTGCCAGCAGTCGGGGACTGGCTACCGGGGAGCTGTTTTTT. It is translated as CASSRGLATGELFF.

The chain couples TRBV5-5 to TRBJ2-7; TRBD1 matches 9 bases. V shed 4 bases and J 0 bases; nucleotides not matched to a gene: 5. The V gene's germline CDR1 is SGHKS and CDR2 YYEKEE (reference sequence). The CDR3 has 15 residues. CDR3 in DNA: TGTGCCAGCAGCGTGACAGGGGGGGCCTCCTACGAGCAGTACTTC. Residues: CASSVTGGASYEQYF.

V usage is TRBV30 and J usage is TRBJ2-1; 14 bases line up with TRBD2. The V and J ends lost 2 bases and 1 base, in that order; junction bases with no gene match: 16. Per germline, CDR1 GTSNPN and CDR2 SVGIG (reference sequence). The CDR3 runs 21 residues. The CDR3 here is CAWSPNPGLAGVTSSYNEQFF. The CDR3 nucleotides read TGTGCCTGGAGTCCTAACCCGGGACTAGCGGGAGTTACGTCTTCCTACAATGAGCAGTTCTTC.

V usage is TRBV13 and J usage is TRBJ2-3; 8 nucleotides align to TRBD1. With V trimmed by 6 bases and J by 1 base, 9 bases remained unmatched. Germline CDR1 PRHDT, CDR2 FYEKMQ (reference sequence). This CDR3 has 16 amino acids. The CDR3 spells CASSSLQGAGTDTQYF. CDR3 DNA: TGTGCCAGCAGTTCCCTTCAGGGGGCTGGCACAGATACGCAGTATTTT.

J is TRBJ2-1 and V is TRBV19, with a weak D call TRBD2 (6 bases). The V end was cut by 8 bases, the J end by 0 bases, with 8 bases between. Germline loops: CDR1 LNHDA, CDR2 SQIVND (reference sequence). The CDR3 runs 13 residues. DNA of the CDR3: TGTGCCAGTGGAGGGAGCTCCTACAATGAGCAGTTCTTC. Protein: CASGGSSYNEQFF.

The V and J genes are TRBV27 and TRBJ2-7; D call uncertain. V was clipped by 5 bases and J by 4 bases, with 12 bases between them. Germline lookup yields CDR1 MNHEY and CDR2 SMNVEV (reference sequence). CDR3 length: 13 amino acids. The CDR3 DNA is TGTGCCAGCAGTCCTAACGCACGGTACGAGCAGTACTTC. Its translation: CASSPNARYEQYF.

The V and J genes are TRBV5-6 and TRBJ1-1, with 7 positions matching TRBD1. Unmatched junction bases numbered 5, after V lost 4 bases and J lost 8 bases. The CDR3 runs 12 residues. The germline V gene encodes CDR1 SGHDT and CDR2 YYEEEE. The CDR3 loop is CASSPGGSEAFF. The CDR3 nucleotides read TGTGCCAGCAGCCCAGGGGGTTCCGAAGCTTTCTTT.

The chain recombines TRBV30 with TRBJ2-1; D uncertain. The germline V gene has CDR1 GTSNPN and CDR2 SVGIG (reference sequence). V shed 1 base and J shed 7 bases, with 5 bases lying between them. The CDR3 extends over 11 amino acids. In nucleotides, the CDR3 is TGTGCCTGGAGTGCTGTAAATGAGCAGTTCTTC. This gives the protein CAWSAVNEQFF.

This clone has only one observation. The V gene is TRBV13, the J gene TRBJ2-7; 7 positions match TRBD2. Unmatched junction bases numbered 4, after V lost 2 bases and J lost 3 bases. The CDR3 consists of 14 residues. In germline, CDR1 is PRHDT, CDR2 FYEKMQ (reference sequence). The CDR3 nucleotides read TGTGCCAGCAGCTTAAGTCTAGCGGACTACGAGCAGTACTTC. Translating gives CASSLSLADYEQYF.

This chain joins TRBV27 and TRBJ2-7; D perhaps matches TRBD1 (7 bases). This CDR3 region has 14 residues. CDR1 and CDR2 from the germline V gene are MNHEY and SMNVEV (reference sequence). V was trimmed by 3 bases and J by 7 bases, leaving 16 bases between them. The DNA of the CDR3 is TGTGCCAGCAGTTTGTCTGAGGGGGCGGGGGAGCAGTACTTC. Encoded protein: CASSLSEGAGEQYF.

The rearrangement links TRBV13 to TRBJ2-1; the match to TRBD1 covers 10 bases. The CDR3 is made up of 17 amino acids. Germline loops: CDR1 PRHDT, CDR2 FYEKMQ (reference sequence). J gave up 0 bases and V 5 bases, and 7 bases lay outside the gene matches. The CDR3 loop is CASSTRQGAASYNEQFF. The CDR3, as DNA: TGTGCCAGCAGCACCCGACAGGGGGCGGCCTCCTACAATGAGCAGTTCTTC.

The chain combines TRBV7-9 with TRBJ2-1; 9 bases match TRBD2. Trimming took 5 bases from V and 7 from J; bases not matched to a gene: 12. This CDR3 spans 16 amino acids. Germline V gene sequence: CDR1 SEHNR, CDR2 FQNEAQ (reference sequence). The CDR3 DNA sequence: TGTGCCAGCAGCCCTCCGGTAGCGGGAGTTTTTAATGAGCAGTTCTTC. Its translation is CASSPPVAGVFNEQFF.

V usage is TRBV7-8 and J usage is TRBJ2-1; tentative D call: TRBD2 (5 bases). V was clipped by 1 base and J by 3 bases, with 10 bases between them. The V gene's germline CDR1 is SGHVS and CDR2 FQNEAQ. This CDR3 has 15 amino acids. CDR3 DNA sequence: TGTGCCAGCAGCTTAGGGACTTCTAGCTACAATGAGCAGTTCTTC. Amino acid sequence: CASSLGTSSYNEQFF. Combining the CDR3 with reference TRBV7-8 and TRBJ2-1 gives the whole variable domain GAGVSQSPRYKVAKRGQDVALRCDPISGHVSLFWYQQALGQGPEFLTYFQNEAQLDKSGLPSDRFFAERPEGSVSTLKIQRTQQEDSAVYLCASSLGTSSYNEQFFGPGTRLTVL.

The V and J genes are TRBV4-2 and TRBJ1-6; 10 nucleotides agree with TRBD1. This CDR3 is built from 16 residues. Germline-derived CDR1 and CDR2 are LGHNA and YNFKEQ. The V and J ends lost 4 bases and 8 bases, in that order; junction bases with no gene match: 8. Here the CDR3 reads CASSPPGTGEDSPLHF. CDR3 DNA sequence: TGTGCCAGCAGCCCCCCAGGGACAGGGGAGGATTCACCCCTCCACTTT.

This chain links TRBV9 with TRBJ2-7; TRBD2 matches at 9 bases. The J segment lost 2 bases and the V segment lost 0 bases, leaving 3 bases of the junction unmatched. Germline V CDR1 and CDR2: SGDLS, YYNGEE. CDR3 length: 15 residues. The CDR3 region has the DNA TGTGCCAGCAGCGTAGGTAGCGGGAGTCCCTACGAGCAGTACTTC. This translates into CASSVGSGSPYEQYF.

The DNA of the CDR3 is TGTGCCAGCAGCCCATATCTAGCGCCCGACAATGAGCAGTTCTTC. Translating it yields CASSPYLAPDNEQFF. J is TRBJ2-1 and V is TRBV7-3; weak D call: TRBD2 (6 bases). This CDR3 is built from 15 residues. The germline gives CDR1 SGHTA, CDR2 FQGTGA. Trimming stripped 5 bases from V and 5 bases from J, with 16 bases between. Based on the CDR3 plus reference TRBV7-3 and TRBJ2-1, the full variable domain is GAGVSQTPSNKVTEKGKYVELRCDPISGHTALYWYRQSLGQGPEFLIYFQGTGAADDSGLPNDRFFAVRPEGSVSTLKIQRTERGDSAVYLCASSPYLAPDNEQFFGPGTRLTVL.

The chain couples TRBV2 to TRBJ2-1, with 8 bases matching TRBD2. From germline, CDR1 is SNHLY and CDR2 FYNNEI. The CDR3 is 14 residues long. V dropped 4 bases and J dropped 8; count of bases not matched to a gene: 7. CDR3 in DNA: TGTGCCAGCAGTGGGCGGGAGGACTGGGATGAGCAGTTCTTC. This encodes CASSGREDWDEQFF.

The V gene is TRBV27, the J gene TRBJ2-1, with D unresolved. The CDR3 is 13 amino acids. From germline, CDR1 is MNHEY and CDR2 SMNVEV (reference sequence). Trimming took off 5 bases at V and 6 bases at J, with 11 bases between the two ends. Here the CDR3 DNA reads TGTGCCAGCAGTGCCGCTAGTTCCAATGAGCAGTTCTTC. Residues: CASSAASSNEQFF.

V gene TRBV14 combines with J gene TRBJ2-7; 12 bases map to TRBD1. The germline V gene encodes CDR1 SGHDN and CDR2 FVKESK. The CDR3 is 15 amino acids. V dropped 4 bases and J dropped 6; count of bases not matched to a gene: 7. The CDR3 reads CASSRLGQGAGEQYF. CDR3 in DNA: TGTGCCAGCAGCCGCCTGGGACAGGGGGCAGGCGAGCAGTACTTC.

The chain recombines TRBV9 with TRBJ1-1; D not resolved. Germline CDR1 is SGDLS and CDR2 is YYNGEE. Between the trimmed V and J ends, which lost 4 bases and 0 bases, there was a span of 7 bases. This CDR3 comprises 13 residues. CDR3 DNA sequence: TGTGCCAGCAGCCTCGACTTGAACACTGAAGCTTTCTTT. Translation: CASSLDLNTEAFF.

The V call is TRBV7-9, the J call TRBJ2-7, with TRBD1 identical over 8 bases. CDR1 is SEHNR and CDR2 is FQNEAQ in the germline V gene (reference sequence). With V trimmed by 4 bases and J by 4 bases, 6 bases remained unmatched. CDR3 length equals 14 residues. CDR3: CASSSRDRRYEQYF. DNA for the CDR3: TGTGCCAGCAGCTCCCGGGACAGGAGATACGAGCAGTACTTC.

The chain links TRBV7-3 to TRBJ2-1; 12 bases agree with TRBD2. V gave up 2 bases and J gave up 7 bases; unmatched junction bases: 3. The CDR3 spans 15 residues. Germline-derived CDR1 and CDR2 are SGHTA and FQGTGA. This chain's CDR3 is CASSLLAGGDNEQFF. CDR3 DNA: TGTGCCAGCAGCTTACTAGCGGGAGGGGATAATGAGCAGTTCTTC.

The chain is built from TRBV7-9 and TRBJ2-7, with 7 nucleotides matching TRBD1. The CDR3 consists of 14 residues. With V trimmed by 1 base and J by 3 bases, 3 bases remained unmatched. CDR1 is SEHNR, CDR2 FQNEAQ, per germline (reference sequence). CDR3 nucleotide sequence: TGTGCCAGCAGCTTAGGCCAGGGGGTCTACGAGCAGTACTTC. Its protein product is CASSLGQGVYEQYF.

The rearrangement uses TRBV5-1 and TRBJ2-2; 9 bases match TRBD1. J lost 7 bases, V lost 3 bases, and 4 bases had no gene match. This CDR3 has 14 residues. The germline gives CDR1 SGHRS, CDR2 YFSETQ. CDR3 nucleotides: TGCGCCAGCAGCTGGGGACAGGGTCACGGGGAGCTGTTTTTT. Its translation: CASSWGQGHGELFF.

The chain recombines TRBV19 with TRBJ1-1; D may be TRBD1 (5 bases). This CDR3 has 11 residues. The germline gives CDR1 LNHDA, CDR2 SQIVND (reference sequence). V was trimmed by 10 bases and J by 10 bases, leaving 16 bases between them. This CDR3 reads CATNVGGSAFF. Here the CDR3 DNA reads TGTGCCACAAACGTGGGGGGGTCAGCTTTCTTT.

The chain employs TRBV28 and TRBJ2-2, with no clear D. CDR1 MDHEN and CDR2 SYDVKM come from the germline V gene. Trimming took 7 bases from V and 3 from J, leaving 15 bases between them. This CDR3 is 15 amino acids long. CDR3: CASTNVYPDTGELFF. The CDR3 coding sequence is TGTGCCAGCACCAACGTCTATCCGGACACCGGGGAGCTGTTTTTT.

The chain links TRBV27 to TRBJ2-1; 9 bases match TRBD2. Germline loops: CDR1 MNHEY, CDR2 SMNVEV (reference sequence). Trimming cost V 3 bases and J 4 bases; bases outside gene matches: 4. The length of the CDR3 is 15 residues. CDR3 protein: CASSFMAGGYNEQFF. The CDR3 DNA follows: TGTGCCAGCAGTTTTATGGCGGGAGGGTACAATGAGCAGTTCTTC.

CDR3 sequence: CASSPGTSGYTDTQYF. The DNA for the CDR3 is TGTGCCAGCAGTCCCGGGACTAGCGGGTACACAGATACGCAGTATTTT. The J gene is TRBJ2-3, the V gene TRBV27, with 12 bases lining up with TRBD2. The CDR3 consists of 16 residues. CDR1 and CDR2 (germline): MNHEY, SMNVEV (reference sequence). V lost 5 bases to trimming and J lost 2 bases; unmatched junction nucleotides: 5.